In this sample, the clone carrying this T cell receptor (beta chain) turned up a few times. This sample is drawn from a study of human T cells and chemical hapten exposure. Time point meaning: patch test 2, 6 weeks after DPC sensitization. Treatment described: therapeutic diphenylcyclopropenone sensitization with weekly scalp DPC. Ahead of each patch test application, blood was drawn. Alopecia patients between 18 and 70 years old and suitable for DPC were used as donors. Before extraction, the whole blood was not fractionated, and total RNA was taken from it. CDR1 and CDR2 from the germline V gene are MNHNY and SVGAGI (reference sequence). CDR3 length: 15 amino acids. Trimming pared 7 bases from V and 0 bases from J, leaving 13 bases between. TCRdb reanalysed the RACE reads using MiXCR and keeps one entry per CDR3 protein. Of about 350,000 distinct CDR3 sequences in the sample, about 6% are singletons; the top ten hold about 6%.

The V gene is TRBV6-6, the J gene TRBJ2-1; the D gene is possibly TRBD1 (6 bases). The receptor was isolated from a woman aged 18 to 35 with alopecia areata. Some clones in this sample may be carry-over from other donors' samples. The material sequenced was whole blood, taken in connection with sensitization to the hapten diphenylcyclopropenone (DPC). CDR3: CASKDRSLSYNEQFF. CDR3 coding DNA: TGTGCCAGCAAAGACAGGTCGCTCTCCTACAATGAGCAGTTCTTC.